One sample yielded the 2 T cell receptor beta chains listed below, sequenced in a study of CD8+CD57+ T cells in acquired aplastic anemia. Genomic DNA constituted the template upon which TCR beta VDJ and CDR3 profiling was performed. One entry per CDR3 protein results from TCRdb running MiXCR on the reads. The sample records 200,000 to 250,000 distinct CDR3 sequences, approximately 35% being singletons. Sequencing was performed on sorted CD4+, CD8+, or CD8+CD57+ T cells (not recorded which) from PBMCs. All receptors come from a human donor in good health, serving as a control.

As concerns this clonotype: With a much larger clone just one base away, this may be a read error. This chain links TRBV29-1 with TRBJ2-7, with 12 positions matching TRBD1. V was pared by 7 bases and J by 6 bases, with 7 bases of the junction left unmatched. CDR1 SQVTM and CDR2 ANQGSEA come from the germline V gene. The CDR3 is 13 residues long. Here the CDR3 reads CSAGTGGAGEQYF. DNA for the CDR3: TGCAGCGCAGGGACAGGGGGCGCGGGCGAGCAGTACTTC.

This clonotype has ten or more counts. The V and J genes are TRBV10-3 and TRBJ2-3; 8 positions match TRBD2. Germline lookup yields CDR1 ENHRY and CDR2 SYGVKD. There are 16 residues in the CDR3. V lost 6 bases to trimming and J lost 2 bases; unmatched junction nucleotides: 10. The DNA of the CDR3 is TGTGCCATCAGACCATTAGCGGGGACCTTCACAGATACGCAGTATTTT. It translates to CAIRPLAGTFTDTQYF.